This TCR beta chain was found in a study of cytomegalovirus exposure and HLA in healthy donors. Study-level background: Researchers found that just over 80% of about 400 genotyped donors fell within the Caucasian-associated ancestry cluster.

Study-wide findings and caveats: Per a later analysis, HLA-associated TCR beta chains showed more clonal expansion than other, equally common TCR beta chains. Several of the most significant clusters appeared, in a later analysis, to be linked to common viral pathogens. The authors enumerated over 150 TCR beta chains as linked to cytomegalovirus.

The germline CDR1 and CDR2 sequences are LNHDA and SQIVND (reference sequence). This CDR3 comprises 16 residues. With V trimmed by 0 bases and J by 5 bases, 8 bases remained unmatched. The PCR employed 60 Vbeta primers together with 13 Jbeta primers. Using immunoSEQ multiplex PCR, the repertoire was profiled, and TCRdb retains in-frame clones only, with some absent. The top ten hold roughly 10% of the sample, which has 150,000 to 200,000 clones, roughly 70% seen once. Points on this clone: The antigen is undetermined.

This TCR was recovered from a man between 25 and 39 years old in good health and CMV-seropositive. The rearrangement joins TRBV19 to TRBJ2-7, with TRBD2 matching 9 bases. The sample was PBMCs. CDR3 nucleotide sequence: TGTGCCAGTAGTATAGAGACCCGGGGACTAGCTGACGAGCAGTACTTC. As protein: CASSIETRGLADEQYF.